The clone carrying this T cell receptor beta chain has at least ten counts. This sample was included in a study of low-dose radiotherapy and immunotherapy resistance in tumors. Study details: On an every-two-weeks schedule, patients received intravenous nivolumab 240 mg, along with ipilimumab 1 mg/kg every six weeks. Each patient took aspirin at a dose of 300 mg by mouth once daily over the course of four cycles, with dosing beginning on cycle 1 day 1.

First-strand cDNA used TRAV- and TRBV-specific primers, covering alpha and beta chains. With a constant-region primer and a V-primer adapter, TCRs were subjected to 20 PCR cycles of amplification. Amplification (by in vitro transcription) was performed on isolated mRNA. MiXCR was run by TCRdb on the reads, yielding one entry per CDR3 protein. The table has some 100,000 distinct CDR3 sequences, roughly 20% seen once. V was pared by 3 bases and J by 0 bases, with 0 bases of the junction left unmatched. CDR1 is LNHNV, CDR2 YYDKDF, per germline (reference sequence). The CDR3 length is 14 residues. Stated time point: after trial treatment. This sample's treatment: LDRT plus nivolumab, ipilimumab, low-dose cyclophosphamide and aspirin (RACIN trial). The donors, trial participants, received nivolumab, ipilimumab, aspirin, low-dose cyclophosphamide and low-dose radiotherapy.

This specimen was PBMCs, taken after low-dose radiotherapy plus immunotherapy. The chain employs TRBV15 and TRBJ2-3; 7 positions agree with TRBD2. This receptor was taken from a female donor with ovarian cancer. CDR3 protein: CATSRGGSTDTQYF. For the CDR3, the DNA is TGTGCCACCAGCAGGGGAGGGAGCACAGATACGCAGTATTTT.